This T cell receptor (beta chain) appears in the sequencing data of a study of blood T cell repertoires in COVID-19. Germline lookup yields CDR1 MNHEY and CDR2 SMNVEV (reference sequence). This CDR3 is built from 19 residues. Trimming took off 2 bases at V and 1 base at J, with 24 bases between the two ends. Repertoires were generated with immunoSEQ multiplex PCR, while TCRdb's copy carries only in-frame clones and drops some. The sample consists of some 97,000 clones, 90% of them appearing once. Sequencing was performed on peripheral blood. The chain employs TRBV27 and TRBJ2-7; a possible D gene is TRBD1 (6 bases). The sequence was obtained from a man in his fifties with acute or convalescent COVID-19. In DNA, the CDR3 is TGTGCCAGCAGTTTACCCTGGGGAGCAGGGGTAGTACGGTCCTACGAGCAGTACTTC. The encoded protein is CASSLPWGAGVVRSYEQYF.